The 20 T cell receptor beta chains below come from one sample, sequenced in a study of vaccination effects on CD4 cells after COVID-19. These receptors lack a known antigen. Using immunoSEQ multiplex PCR, the repertoire was profiled, and TCRdb retains in-frame clones only, with some absent. This sample yields around 19,000 clones, of which approximately 63% are seen a single time; roughly 16% belongs to the top ten. Antigen-specific CD4+ T cells were first expanded with viral peptide pools by the ViraFEST assay and only then sequenced. The culture ran for approximately 10 days, and then CD4+ T cells were isolated. This specimen was CD4+ T cells from PBMCs cultured with HCoV-229E spike peptides, taken before COVID-19 vaccination. These receptors were collected from a human donor who received a COVID-19 vaccine.

This sequence joins TRBV10-3 and TRBJ1-1; D is unresolved. Trimming left V 7 bases short and J 0 bases short, with 9 bases between. This CDR3 region has 13 residues. Per the germline V gene, CDR1 is ENHRY and CDR2 is SYGVKD. CDR3 sequence (DNA): TGTGCCATCAACGACCCAATGAACACTGAAGCTTTCTTT. Protein: CAINDPMNTEAFF.

The chain uses TRBV6-4 and TRBJ2-1; 9 bases line up with TRBD2. V shed 3 bases and J 3 bases; nucleotides not matched to a gene: 12. Germline V lookup: CDR1 MRHNA, CDR2 SNTAGT. This CDR3 has 18 residues. CDR3 DNA sequence: TGTGCCAGCAGTGAGTTTGGTAGCGGGAGATCCAACTACAATGAGCAGTTCTTC. This translates into CASSEFGSGRSNYNEQFF.

The V gene is TRBV5-4, the J gene TRBJ2-5, with no clear D. The CDR3 sequence is 13 residues long. The germline CDR1 and CDR2 sequences are SGHNT and YYREEE (reference sequence). The ends were cut back, 4 bases at V and 3 bases at J, with 10 bases in the middle. The CDR3 sequence: CASSGTAEETQYF. In DNA, the CDR3 is TGTGCCAGCAGCGGAACGGCGGAAGAGACCCAGTACTTC.

V and J are TRBV5-1 and TRBJ1-2; possible D gene TRBD1, 6 bases. V lost 7 bases and J 5 bases, leaving 21 bases between the germline ends. The CDR3 loop spans 15 amino acids. The germline V gene has CDR1 SGHRS and CDR2 YFSETQ. The CDR3 spells CASRLDSTPTYGYTF. CDR3 nucleotide sequence: TGCGCCAGCCGACTGGACAGCACCCCAACATATGGCTACACCTTC.

The V gene is TRBV7-8, the J gene TRBJ2-7, with D tentatively TRBD1 (6 bases). Deletions cut 2 bases from V and 1 base from J, with 12 bases between. CDR1 is SGHVS, CDR2 FQNEAQ, per germline. The CDR3 extends over 15 amino acids. DNA for the CDR3: TGTGCCAGCAGCTTATTCACAGGGTTATCCTACGAGCAGTACTTC. Amino acid sequence: CASSLFTGLSYEQYF. Looking up the rest from reference TRBV7-8 and TRBJ2-7 gives the full variable domain: GAGVSQSPRYKVAKRGQDVALRCDPISGHVSLFWYQQALGQGPEFLTYFQNEAQLDKSGLPSDRFFAERPEGSVSTLKIQRTQQEDSAVYLCASSLFTGLSYEQYFGPGTRLTVT.

The rearrangement links TRBV24-1 to TRBJ2-3, with 13 nucleotides matching TRBD2. Germline V gene data show CDR1 as KGHDR and CDR2 as SFDVKD. The trim removed 10 bases at V and 7 bases at J, leaving 7 bases unmatched. The CDR3 is 14 residues long. CDR3 region: CATTSGGNSYTQYF. The CDR3, as DNA: TGTGCCACGACTAGCGGGGGGAATTCATATACGCAGTATTTT.

This clone was detected a few times. The CDR3: CASRVGSGTMNTEAFF. The CDR3, as DNA: TGCGCCAGCAGGGTTGGGTCGGGAACGATGAACACTGAAGCTTTCTTT. The rearrangement joins TRBV5-1 to TRBJ1-1, with D hard to call. CDR1 is SGHRS, CDR2 YFSETQ, per germline. Trimming pared 5 bases from V and 0 bases from J, leaving 17 bases between. This CDR3 is 16 amino acids long. Using reference TRBV5-1 and TRBJ1-1 for the parts outside the CDR3, the full variable domain is KAGVTQTPRYLIKTRGQQVTLSCSPISGHRSVSWYQQTPGQGLQFLFEYFSETQRNKGNFPGRFSGRQFSNSRSEMNVSTLELGDSALYLCASRVGSGTMNTEAFFGQGTRLTVV.

The chain recombines TRBV6-5 with TRBJ1-2, with D perhaps matching TRBD1 (5 bases). Germline V CDR1 and CDR2: MNHEY, SVGAGI. The CDR3 is 13 amino acids. Trimming left V 5 bases short and J 2 bases short, with 9 bases between. CDR3 DNA: TGTGCCAGCAGTCGGGACGACAACTATGGCTACACCTTC. Its protein product is CASSRDDNYGYTF.

V is TRBV28 and J is TRBJ2-7; 9 bases map to TRBD2. V was clipped by 6 bases and J by 0 bases; unmatched bases: 0. Germline lookup yields CDR1 MDHEN and CDR2 SYDVKM. CDR3 size: 13 residues. CDR3 loop: CASRTSGSYEQYF. The CDR3 DNA reads TGTGCCAGCAGGACTAGCGGCTCCTACGAGCAGTACTTC. Looking up the rest from reference TRBV28 and TRBJ2-7 gives the full variable domain: DVKVTQSSRYLVKRTGEKVFLECVQDMDHENMFWYRQDPGLGLRLIYFSYDVKMKEKGDIPEGYSVSREKKERFSLILESASTNQTSMYLCASRTSGSYEQYFGPGTRLTVT.

This chain uses TRBV14 with TRBJ2-1; D perhaps matches TRBD2 (6 bases). The CDR3 is 12 residues long. The V end lost 4 bases, the J end lost 7 bases, and 8 bases lay between the germline ends. CDR1 SGHDN and CDR2 FVKESK come from the germline V gene. CDR3 nucleotides: TGTGCCAGCAGCCCGACTAGGAATGAGCAGTTCTTC. It specifies CASSPTRNEQFF.

This clone was recorded a few times. The chain has TRBV6-1 and TRBJ2-7; D not resolved. Germline-derived CDR1 and CDR2 are MNHNS and SASEGT. The CDR3 contains 15 residues. V lost 2 bases and J 0 bases, leaving 11 bases between the germline ends. The CDR3 DNA sequence: TGTGCCAGCAGTGAATTGGGCAGTTCCTCCTACGAGCAGTACTTC. Translation gives CASSELGSSSYEQYF.

The chain couples TRBV12-3 or TRBV12-4 to TRBJ1-2, with D possibly matching TRBD1 (5 bases). With 7 bases removed from V and 7 bases from J, the gap between germline ends came to 16 bases. The CDR3 extends over 13 amino acids. The CDR3 DNA is TGTGCCAGCACTCTGGGGGTCGACGGTGGCTACACCTTC. Translating it yields CASTLGVDGGYTF.

This clone was counted once. The rearrangement links TRBV11-2 to TRBJ2-4; no clear D gene. Deletions cut 1 base from V and 15 bases from J, with 13 bases between. There are 12 residues in the CDR3. CDR1 and CDR2 from the germline V gene are SGHAT and FQNNGV. CDR3 residues: CASSLVSGSVYF. The DNA of the CDR3 is TGTGCCAGCAGCTTAGTAAGTGGTTCTGTGTACTTC.

This chain links TRBV6-5 with TRBJ1-1; possibly TRBD1 for D (6 bases). Deletions cut 5 bases from V and 5 bases from J, with 12 bases between. This CDR3 region has 13 residues. Germline CDR1 reads MNHEY; CDR2 reads SVGAGI. In nucleotides, the CDR3 is TGTGCCAGCAGTCTAGGGGGGGTGACTGAAGCTTTCTTT. Translation gives CASSLGGVTEAFF.

In this sample, this clone turned up a few times. V gene TRBV19 combines with J gene TRBJ2-2; 9 nucleotides agree with TRBD2. The CDR3 is 14 amino acids. V shed 5 bases, J shed 6 bases, and the junction held 4 bases outside the gene matches. Germline values: CDR1 LNHDA, CDR2 SQIVND (reference sequence). This CDR3 is CASSGAGGAGELFF. CDR3 in DNA: TGTGCCAGTAGTGGGGCGGGAGGGGCCGGGGAGCTGTTTTTT.

V gene TRBV7-2 combines with J gene TRBJ1-2; TRBD1 aligns across 8 bases. The germline CDR1 and CDR2 sequences are SGHTA and FQGNSA. The length of the CDR3 is 15 residues. J was trimmed by 3 bases and V by 5 bases; bases with no gene match: 8. Written as DNA, the CDR3 is TGTGCCAGCAGCCAACAGGGGGGCAGCCACTATGGCTACACCTTC. Its protein is CASSQQGGSHYGYTF.

The V call is TRBV4-1, the J call TRBJ1-2; the D gene is possibly TRBD1 (5 bases). The germline gives CDR1 MGHRA, CDR2 YSYEKL. The CDR3 loop spans 15 amino acids. V was shortened by 1 base and J by 4 bases, with 13 bases between the two germline ends. The CDR3 is CASSQGVGDFYGYTF. CDR3 nucleotides: TGCGCCAGCAGCCAAGGTGTGGGGGATTTCTATGGCTACACCTTC.

CDR3 residues: CASSRSQREQYF. The CDR3 region has the DNA TGTGCCAGCTCAAGGTCCCAGAGAGAGCAGTACTTC. This sequence joins TRBV18 and TRBJ2-7; D gene unclear. The CDR3 consists of 12 residues. Germline V gene sequence: CDR1 KGHSH, CDR2 LQKENI. The germline V and J ends were trimmed by 5 bases and 7 bases, with 12 bases remaining between them.

This chain links TRBV5-6 with TRBJ1-2, with a tentative D call TRBD1 (5 bases). The CDR3 extends over 16 amino acids. Germline assignment: CDR1 SGHDT and CDR2 YYEEEE. Trimming pared 2 bases from V and 3 bases from J, leaving 17 bases between. The CDR3 nucleotides are TGTGCCAGCAGCTTCGAACAGCACAGGAATCACTATGGCTACACCTTC. As protein: CASSFEQHRNHYGYTF.

The chain has TRBV2 and TRBJ1-5, with a weak D call TRBD1 (6 bases). Germline V lookup: CDR1 SNHLY, CDR2 FYNNEI. The germline V and J ends were trimmed by 6 bases and 2 bases, with 23 bases remaining between them. CDR3 length: 18 amino acids. The CDR3 region has the DNA TGTGCCAGCAGCAAACTAAGCTTTGGGGGGGCCGGCAATCAGCCCCAGCATTTT. As protein: CASSKLSFGGAGNQPQHF.